These 10 T cell receptor beta chains originate from one sample sequenced in a study of blood T cell repertoires in COVID-19. The table came from immunoSEQ multiplex PCR; TCRdb's copy has only in-frame clones and leaves some out. The sample shows around 43,000 clones, 89% of them seen only once. Input material: peripheral blood. The receptors were gathered from a man aged 45-65 years with active COVID-19.

V usage is TRBV7-9 and J usage is TRBJ2-3; D gene unclear. The germline gives CDR1 SEHNR, CDR2 FQNEAQ (reference sequence). CDR3 length equals 13 residues. Trimming took 2 bases from V and 7 from J, leaving 10 bases between them. The chain's CDR3 is CASSLPESNTQYF. In DNA, the CDR3 is TGTGCCAGCAGCTTACCGGAGTCCAATACGCAGTATTTT. The variable domain in full, completed from reference TRBV7-9 and TRBJ2-3, reads DTGVSQNPRHKITKRGQNVTFRCDPISEHNRLYWYRQTLGQGPEFLTYFQNEAQLEKSRLLSDRFSAERPKGSFSTLEIQRTEQGDSAMYLCASSLPESNTQYFGPGTRLTVL.

V usage is TRBV7-9 and J usage is TRBJ2-5, with TRBD2 identical over 8 bases. Trimming at V came to 5 bases and at J to 1 base, leaving 6 bases not matched to a gene. Germline V gene lookup returns CDR1 SEHNR and CDR2 FQNEAQ (reference sequence). This CDR3 region has 15 residues. CDR3 nucleotides: TGTGCCAGCAGCCGGGGGGGCGGGATCCAAGAGACCCAGTACTTC. It is translated as CASSRGGGIQETQYF. Filled out from reference TRBV7-9 and TRBJ2-5, the complete variable domain reads DTGVSQNPRHKITKRGQNVTFRCDPISEHNRLYWYRQTLGQGPEFLTYFQNEAQLEKSRLLSDRFSAERPKGSFSTLEIQRTEQGDSAMYLCASSRGGGIQETQYFGPGTRLLVL.

The V gene is TRBV27, the J gene TRBJ1-2; 9 bases are a match to TRBD1. The CDR3 has 16 residues. With 3 bases clipped from V and 1 base from J, the junction kept 6 bases outside the gene matches. Germline CDR1 reads MNHEY; CDR2 reads SMNVEV (reference sequence). The CDR3 protein is CASSFLGQGINYGYTF. The CDR3 DNA is TGTGCCAGCAGTTTCCTGGGACAGGGAATTAACTATGGCTACACCTTC.

J is TRBJ2-5 and V is TRBV19, with no clear D. This CDR3 has 15 residues. Germline CDR1 is LNHDA and CDR2 is SQIVND (reference sequence). The V end lost 5 bases, the J end lost 2 bases, and 15 bases lay between the germline ends. The CDR3, as DNA: TGTGCCAGTAGTGTCATTGGCTTTCTTCAAGAGACCCAGTACTTC. This encodes CASSVIGFLQETQYF.

This clone showed up just a few times. This chain joins TRBV2 and TRBJ2-7, with a weak D call TRBD2 (7 bases). The CDR3 length is 15 residues. Trimming took off 4 bases at V and 7 bases at J, with 20 bases between the two ends. CDR1 SNHLY and CDR2 FYNNEI come from the germline V gene. The CDR3 DNA is TGTGCCAGCAGTGCCCGGGCAGGGGCAGCGGGAGAGCAGTACTTC. Translating gives CASSARAGAAGEQYF.

The CDR3 DNA sequence: TGTGCCAGCAGCAAATCCGGTACAGGGCTTTCCTACGAGCAGTACTTC. Its protein is CASSKSGTGLSYEQYF. The rearrangement joins TRBV21-1 to TRBJ2-7; the D call TRBD1 from the table was never checked on the DNA. TRBV21-1 is flagged as a pseudogene. There are 16 residues in the CDR3.

The rearrangement links TRBV28 to TRBJ2-1, with a weak D call TRBD1 (5 bases). The germline V and J ends were trimmed by 11 bases and 7 bases, with 15 bases remaining between them. This CDR3 has 12 residues. Germline CDR1 reads MDHEN; CDR2 reads SYDVKM. The CDR3 bases are TGTGCCGCCCCAGGGTTCTTGAATGAGCAGTTCTTC. Translating it yields CAAPGFLNEQFF.

The chain employs TRBV12-3 or TRBV12-4 and TRBJ2-7; 7 bases fit TRBD1. CDR3 length: 13 amino acids. Trimming took 5 bases from V and 3 from J; bases not matched to a gene: 4. CDR3 in amino acids: CASSPGQNYEQYF. In nucleotides, the CDR3 is TGTGCCAGCAGTCCGGGACAGAACTACGAGCAGTACTTC.

V usage is TRBV5-1 and J usage is TRBJ1-1; D may be TRBD1 (5 bases). Germline V CDR1 and CDR2: SGHRS, YFSETQ. V gave up 4 bases and J gave up 0 bases, with 13 bases separating them. The CDR3 has 15 amino acids. The CDR3 DNA is TGCGCCAGCAGCGCTCCGGGACTCGTGAACACTGAAGCTTTCTTT. Translated: CASSAPGLVNTEAFF. Looking up the rest from reference TRBV5-1 and TRBJ1-1 gives the full variable domain: KAGVTQTPRYLIKTRGQQVTLSCSPISGHRSVSWYQQTPGQGLQFLFEYFSETQRNKGNFPGRFSGRQFSNSRSEMNVSTLELGDSALYLCASSAPGLVNTEAFFGQGTRLTVV.

This chain connects TRBV7-2 to TRBJ2-6; 8 bases align to TRBD2. CDR1 is SGHTA, CDR2 FQGNSA, per germline. The V and J ends lost 7 bases and 0 bases, in that order; junction bases with no gene match: 2. CDR3 length: 15 residues. The CDR3 spells CASTRGGSGANVLTF. CDR3 nucleotides: TGTGCCAGCACCCGGGGGGGCTCTGGGGCCAACGTCCTGACTTTC.